This TCR beta chain comes out of a study of blood T cells in healthy people across ages. For the study at large: Researchers report that template switching captured about one barcoded beta molecule per two T cells.

Findings and limits, study-wide: Older age coincided with a roughly linear decline in TCR beta diversity per million T cells.

In the case of this clonotype: Its target is unknown. Since no conserved phenylalanine or tryptophan closes the CDR3, a read error is the likely cause.

This CDR3 has 15 amino acids. A J-beta primer mix and a sample-barcoded 5' primer were used in a second PCR of about 7 to 12 cycles. TCRdb reprocessed the 5' RACE reads via MiXCR and lists one record per CDR3 protein. The data contain more than 650,000 distinct CDR3 sequences, 20% to 30% of them singletons. These sequences were also reported in another study, on T cells of mothers and their children. This second study notes: The shaping of TCR recombination output by thymic selection is similar in related and unrelated pairs. Researchers report slightly higher, though non-significant, overlap in related mother-child pairs than in unrelated pairs.

This receptor was taken from a boy aged 5-17 years in good health. Material: blood. The rearrangement links TRBV12-3 or TRBV12-4 to TRBJ2-1; TRBD1 aligns across 9 bases. The end of the DNA is better explained by TRBJ2-5, so the J call may be wrong. CDR3 DNA: TGTGCCAGCAGTTTGGACAGGGGACGGGGCGAGACCCAGTACCTC. Translating it yields CASSLDRGRGETQYL.